The 17 T cell receptor beta chains below were found in one sample sequenced in a study of cytomegalovirus exposure and HLA in healthy donors. The PCR used 60 Vbeta and 13 Jbeta primers. Data came from immunoSEQ multiplex PCR; TCRdb stores just in-frame clones and leaves some out. The sample holds about 110,000 clones; 70% to 85% are singletons and the top ten take about 3%. Sequenced material: PBMCs. Every receptor here comes from a woman aged 40 to 50 in good health and CMV-seronegative.

This sequence joins TRBV9 and TRBJ1-1; 9 nucleotides match TRBD1. The CDR3 has 16 amino acids. Unmatched junction bases numbered 11, after V lost 3 bases and J lost 5 bases. Per germline, CDR1 SGDLS and CDR2 YYNGEE. CDR3 in DNA: TGTGCCAGCAGCGCCGGGACAGGGAGATATGGAACTGAAGCTTTCTTT. Protein sequence: CASSAGTGRYGTEAFF.

CDR3 protein: CASSQDDSGRELFF. The DNA for the CDR3 is TGCGCCAGCAGCCAAGACGACAGTGGTCGGGAGCTGTTTTTT. This sequence joins TRBV4-3 and TRBJ2-2, with D possibly being TRBD1 (5 bases). V lost 0 bases and J lost 9, with 11 bases in between. The CDR3 length is 14 residues. Germline CDR1 and CDR2: LGHNA and YSLEER.

V usage is TRBV28 and J usage is TRBJ2-1; 9 nucleotides match TRBD2. This CDR3 is built from 17 residues. CDR1 is MDHEN and CDR2 is SYDVKM in the germline V gene. V shed 3 bases, J shed 5 bases, and the junction held 11 bases outside the gene matches. CDR3 bases: TGTGCCAGCAGTTTTTTTAGATTGCGGGAGGGCCACAATGAGCAGTTCTTC. This encodes CASSFFRLREGHNEQFF.

The rearrangement links TRBV2 to TRBJ1-1; D is undetermined. CDR3 length: 12 amino acids. Germline V gene lookup returns CDR1 SNHLY and CDR2 FYNNEI. V lost 7 bases, J lost 0 bases, and 6 bases lay in between. The CDR3 DNA follows: TGTGCCAGCACTCCCGTGAACACTGAAGCTTTCTTT. It specifies CASTPVNTEAFF.

V usage is TRBV4-2 and J usage is TRBJ2-1; 11 positions match TRBD2. V lost 4 bases and J lost 5; bases outside the gene matches: 4. This CDR3 spans 15 amino acids. Germline V gives CDR1 LGHNA, CDR2 YNFKEQ. CDR3 nucleotide sequence: TGTGCCAGCAGCCGTCCGGGACTAGCGGACAATGAGCAGTTCTTC. Translation: CASSRPGLADNEQFF.

V is TRBV6-1 and J is TRBJ1-6, with a tentative D call TRBD1 (6 bases). CDR3 length equals 18 residues. Trimming left V 4 bases short and J 0 bases short, with 16 bases between. Germline lookup yields CDR1 MNHNS and CDR2 SASEGT. The CDR3 reads CASSAPGGLSSYNSPLHF. The CDR3 nucleotides are TGTGCCAGCAGTGCCCCGGGGGGCTTGAGCTCCTATAATTCACCCCTCCACTTT.

This clone was seen a few times. J is TRBJ2-7 and V is TRBV10-1, with TRBD2 identical over 8 bases. CDR3 size: 14 residues. CDR1 is WNHNN and CDR2 is SYGVQD in the germline V gene (reference sequence). The V gene end was trimmed by 6 bases and the J gene end by 2 bases; junction bases not matched to a gene: 6. The CDR3 nucleotides read TGCGCCAGCAGCGGACTAGCTGATCCCTACGAGCAGTACTTC. Translation: CASSGLADPYEQYF.

The V call is TRBV4-1, the J call TRBJ1-2; possibly TRBD1 for D (6 bases). The V end was cut by 4 bases, the J end by 4 bases, with 19 bases between. CDR1 and CDR2 (germline): MGHRA, YSYEKL. The CDR3 is 16 amino acids. The CDR3 nucleotides read TGCGCCAGCAGCCTTCAGAGGCAGGGAGGGGGCTATGGCTACACCTTC. This codes for CASSLQRQGGGYGYTF.

The rearrangement uses TRBV28 and TRBJ1-1; 8 bases fit TRBD1. V shed 3 bases and J 7 bases; nucleotides not matched to a gene: 10. Germline V gives CDR1 MDHEN, CDR2 SYDVKM. The length of the CDR3 is 15 residues. CDR3 in amino acids: CASSLPPTGGIEAFF. For the CDR3, the DNA is TGTGCCAGCAGTTTGCCCCCAACAGGGGGGATTGAAGCTTTCTTT. The full variable domain, its missing parts supplied by reference TRBV28 and TRBJ1-1, is DVKVTQSSRYLVKRTGEKVFLECVQDMDHENMFWYRQDPGLGLRLIYFSYDVKMKEKGDIPEGYSVSREKKERFSLILESASTNQTSMYLCASSLPPTGGIEAFFGQGTRLTVV.

The rearrangement joins TRBV2 to TRBJ2-7; D might be TRBD1 (7 bases). The germline CDR1 and CDR2 sequences are SNHLY and FYNNEI. V was cut by 11 bases and J by 9 bases, with 23 bases left in between. The CDR3 covers 13 residues. The CDR3 DNA reads TGTGCCGGGGGCGGGACAGCAGAAGGGGGGCAGTACTTC. It codes for CAGGGTAEGGQYF.

This CDR3 reads CASSVGVSGNTGELFF. The CDR3 DNA is TGTGCCAGCAGCGTAGGGGTTAGCGGGAACACCGGGGAGCTGTTTTTT. The chain carries TRBV9 and TRBJ2-2; possible D gene TRBD2, 6 bases. Trimming cost V 0 bases and J 1 base, with 10 bases left between them. CDR3 length: 16 amino acids. Germline CDR1 is SGDLS and CDR2 is YYNGEE.

The rearrangement uses TRBV18 and TRBJ2-7; the D gene is possibly TRBD1 (5 bases). CDR3 length: 14 residues. Germline CDR1 reads KGHSH; CDR2 reads LQKENI. Trimming removed 2 bases at V and 2 bases at J, with 10 bases between. The CDR3 spells CASSPGSGTYEQYF. CDR3 DNA: TGTGCCAGCTCACCAGGGTCAGGGACCTACGAGCAGTACTTC. The full variable domain, completed using reference TRBV18 and TRBJ2-7, is NAGVMQNPRHLVRRRGQEARLRCSPMKGHSHVYWYRQLPEEGLKFMVYLQKENIIDESGMPKERFSAEFPKEGPSILRIQQVVRGDSAAYFCASSPGSGTYEQYFGPGTRLTVT.

The rearrangement links TRBV4-3 to TRBJ2-3; D is unresolved. V was clipped by 4 bases and J by 2 bases, with 10 bases between them. The CDR3 contains 14 residues. CDR1 and CDR2 (germline): LGHNA, YSLEER. This CDR3 is CASSLTELTDTQYF. CDR3 in DNA: TGCGCCAGCAGCCTTACAGAACTCACAGATACGCAGTATTTT.

The V gene is TRBV5-1, the J gene TRBJ2-7, with TRBD1 matching over 10 bases. The CDR3 is made up of 17 amino acids. The V and J ends lost 0 bases and 5 bases, in that order; junction bases with no gene match: 11. CDR1 and CDR2 from the germline V gene are SGHRS and YFSETQ. CDR3 bases: TGCGCCAGCAGCTTGGCGAGGAGGGACAGGGGCTACCACGAGCAGTACTTC. Translation: CASSLARRDRGYHEQYF.

For the CDR3, the DNA is TGTGCCAGCAGCCAAGTGGGACAGGGCCCCTACGAGCAGTACTTC. Translation gives CASSQVGQGPYEQYF. V gene TRBV7-9 combines with J gene TRBJ2-7; the match to TRBD1 covers 9 bases. There are 15 residues in the CDR3. Losses at the gene ends were 5 bases for V and 2 bases for J; bases not matched to a gene: 7. Germline lookup yields CDR1 SEHNR and CDR2 FQNEAQ (reference sequence).

The chain uses TRBV28 and TRBJ2-5; perhaps TRBD2 as D (5 bases). From germline, CDR1 is MDHEN and CDR2 SYDVKM. This CDR3 spans 12 amino acids. The ends were cut back, 10 bases at V and 13 bases at J, with 22 bases in the middle. The DNA for the CDR3 is TGTGCCACCTTTGGAGCGGCCTATACGGGGTACTTC. Residues: CATFGAAYTGYF.

The chain has TRBV5-1 and TRBJ2-2, with D maybe TRBD2 (6 bases). Trimming stripped 0 bases from V and 2 bases from J, with 11 bases between. The CDR3 extends over 16 amino acids. The germline CDR1 and CDR2 sequences are SGHRS and YFSETQ. The CDR3 region has the DNA TGCGCCAGCAGCTTGGCAGGACTATCTAACACCGGGGAGCTGTTTTTT. Its translation is CASSLAGLSNTGELFF.